Listed here are 25 T cell receptor beta chains from one sample, sequenced in a study of T cells in Graves' hyperthyroidism and ophthalmopathy. TCR beta CDR3 regions were amplified from RNA. The HTBI set primed first-round TCR CDR3 RT-PCR. Each CDR3 protein gets one entry after TCRdb re-called the multiplex PCR reads with MiXCR. The sample lists 350,000 or so distinct CDR3 sequences; about a sixth were seen once. The sequencing input was blood. The source is a woman under 40 with Graves' hyperthyroidism that later progressed to Graves' ophthalmopathy.

In its sample, this clonotype was seen once. The chain couples TRBV18 to TRBJ2-3; D unresolved. V was clipped by 6 bases and J by 0 bases, with 16 bases between them. From germline, CDR1 is KGHSH and CDR2 LQKENI. This CDR3 is 16 amino acids long. CDR3 region: CASSQEHSSSTDTQYF. The CDR3 DNA is TGTGCCAGCTCCCAGGAGCACAGCTCTAGCACAGATACGCAGTATTTT. Full variable domain (outside the CDR3, taken from reference TRBV18 and TRBJ2-3): NAGVMQNPRHLVRRRGQEARLRCSPMKGHSHVYWYRQLPEEGLKFMVYLQKENIIDESGMPKERFSAEFPKEGPSILRIQQVVRGDSAAYFCASSQEHSSSTDTQYFGPGTRLTVL.

This clonotype was seen many times. The chain carries TRBV12-3 or TRBV12-4 and TRBJ2-1; D tentatively fits TRBD1 or TRBD2 (6 bases each). Between the trimmed V and J ends, which lost 5 bases and 7 bases, there was a span of 21 bases. This CDR3 region has 16 residues. CDR3 nucleotide sequence: TGTGCCAGCAGTCGACGAGGGGGGCTCTTATCTAATGAGCAGTTCTTC. Its protein is CASSRRGGLLSNEQFF.

This clonotype was observed many times. V is TRBV20-1 and J is TRBJ2-7; D is perhaps TRBD1 or TRBD2 (5 bases each). CDR3 length: 12 amino acids. Germline V gene data show CDR1 as DFQATT and CDR2 as SNEGSKA (reference sequence). V lost 5 bases and J 2 bases, leaving 10 bases between the germline ends. The CDR3: CSAEGPTYEQYF. CDR3 DNA: TGCAGTGCTGAGGGGCCGACCTACGAGCAGTACTTC.

In this sample, this clonotype turned up many times. The chain joins TRBV6-1 to TRBJ2-5, with 10 bases aligning to TRBD2. CDR1 is MNHNS and CDR2 is SASEGT in the germline V gene. The CDR3 has 15 residues. V was clipped by 6 bases and J by 3 bases; unmatched bases: 7. CDR3 nucleotides: TGTGCCAGCAGGCTACGGACTAGCGGCGAAGAGACCCAGTACTTC. As protein: CASRLRTSGEETQYF.

This clonotype occurred many times. This chain uses TRBV27 with TRBJ2-7; 13 bases are a match to TRBD2. Trimming at V came to 8 bases and at J to 1 base, leaving 2 bases not matched to a gene. Germline-derived CDR1 and CDR2 are MNHEY and SMNVEV (reference sequence). The CDR3 contains 14 residues. The CDR3 is CASRLAGGSYEQYF. The CDR3 nucleotides are TGTGCCAGCCGACTAGCGGGAGGTTCCTACGAGCAGTACTTC.

The chain has TRBV10-2 and TRBJ2-3; possibly TRBD2 for D (5 bases). The CDR3 is made up of 11 amino acids. Trimming left V 8 bases short and J 14 bases short, with 17 bases between. Germline CDR1 reads WSHSY; CDR2 reads SAAADI. CDR3 in DNA: TGCGCCAGCTTTGGAGGCAGTCACGGGTATTTT. Amino acid sequence: CASFGGSHGYF.

The chain recombines TRBV28 with TRBJ1-2; D unresolved. Looked up from germline, CDR1 is MDHEN and CDR2 is SYDVKM. Trimming left V 1 base short and J 0 bases short, with 9 bases between. The length of the CDR3 is 15 residues. CDR3 in amino acids: CASSLSSFSNYGYTF. The CDR3 bases are TGTGCCAGCAGTTTATCCTCCTTTTCTAACTATGGCTACACCTTC.

This clonotype was seen ten or more times. This rearrangement joins TRBV2 to TRBJ2-2; 7 positions match TRBD1. V was pared by 9 bases and J by 4 bases, with 5 bases of the junction left unmatched. This CDR3 is built from 13 residues. Germline loops: CDR1 SNHLY, CDR2 FYNNEI. CDR3 nucleotide sequence: TGTGCCAGTACCCACAGGGGCACCGGGGAGCTGTTTTTT. Its protein is CASTHRGTGELFF.

This clonotype has more than one count but fewer than ten. The V call is TRBV5-1, the J call TRBJ1-3, with 7 bases that match TRBD1. Per germline, CDR1 SGHRS and CDR2 YFSETQ. There are 15 residues in the CDR3. The V and J ends lost 4 bases and 2 bases, in that order; junction bases with no gene match: 6. The CDR3 here is CASSPGQATGNTIYF. Here the CDR3 DNA reads TGCGCCAGCAGCCCCGGACAGGCAACTGGAAACACCATATATTTT.

The chain joins TRBV7-9 to TRBJ2-1, with TRBD2 as a possible D gene (7 bases). Looked up from germline, CDR1 is SEHNR and CDR2 is FQNEAQ (reference sequence). Trimming cost V 6 bases and J 7 bases, with 16 bases left between them. This CDR3 spans 14 amino acids. In DNA, the CDR3 is TGTGCCAGCAGTTCCGCCAGGGGAGGGAATGAGCAGTTCTTC. It yields the protein CASSSARGGNEQFF.

There are a few counts of this clonotype. This rearrangement joins TRBV19 to TRBJ2-7; 8 nucleotides align to TRBD1. The germline V gene has CDR1 LNHDA and CDR2 SQIVND (reference sequence). After removal of 6 bases from V and 3 bases from J, the junction contained 13 bases not matched to a gene. The CDR3 covers 16 residues. As DNA, the CDR3 is TGTGCCAGTAGCAGCCCCCCCGACAGGGGTGACTACGAGCAGTACTTC. Its protein is CASSSPPDRGDYEQYF.

This clonotype occurred many times. The gene calls are TRBV12-3 or TRBV12-4 and TRBJ1-5, with D unclear. This CDR3 contains 15 residues. V was pared by 7 bases and J by 0 bases, with 13 bases between. CDR3 sequence (DNA): TGTGCCAGCACCCTAGCCAGTCCTAGCAATCAGCCCCAGCATTTT. This gives the protein CASTLASPSNQPQHF.

In this sample, this clonotype turned up many times. The chain links TRBV6-6 to TRBJ1-2; 8 bases line up with TRBD1. Trimming took 0 bases from V and 8 from J; bases not matched to a gene: 2. The CDR3 sequence is 13 residues long. Germline CDR1 is MNHNY and CDR2 is SVGAGI (reference sequence). The CDR3 loop is CASSYSDRVGYTF. The CDR3 nucleotides are TGTGCCAGCAGTTACTCGGACAGGGTCGGCTACACCTTC.

This clonotype was picked up many times. This chain connects TRBV2 to TRBJ1-5; unclear D gene. CDR1 and CDR2 (germline): SNHLY, FYNNEI. CDR3 size: 12 residues. V shed 4 bases and J shed 3 bases, with 4 bases lying between them. The CDR3 loop reads CASSAPNQPQHF. CDR3 nucleotides: TGTGCCAGCAGTGCCCCCAATCAGCCCCAGCATTTT.

This clonotype was recorded at least ten times. This rearrangement joins TRBV28 to TRBJ2-1; the match to TRBD2 covers 9 bases. Germline V lookup: CDR1 MDHEN, CDR2 SYDVKM. Trimming took 3 bases from V and 13 from J; bases not matched to a gene: 22. There are 18 residues in the CDR3. The CDR3 region has the DNA TGTGCCAGCAGTTTCTTTCGGAGTAGCGGGAGAGCCCGGGAGGGTCAGTTCTTC. Amino acids: CASSFFRSSGRAREGQFF.

This clonotype appeared many times. The genes are TRBV28 and TRBJ2-4; a weak D match, TRBD2 (5 bases). V lost 3 bases, J lost 1 base, and 10 bases lay in between. The CDR3 contains 15 residues. The germline V gene encodes CDR1 MDHEN and CDR2 SYDVKM. The CDR3 reads CASSLWTGAKNIQYF. CDR3 nucleotide sequence: TGTGCCAGCAGTTTGTGGACGGGGGCCAAAAACATTCAGTACTTC.

The CDR3, as DNA: TGCGCCAGCAGCCCCGGGACCTATGAGCAGTTCTTC. Protein sequence: CASSPGTYEQFF. The genes are TRBV4-1 and TRBJ2-1, with D perhaps matching TRBD1 or TRBD2 (5 bases each). CDR3 length: 12 residues. The germline V and J ends were trimmed by 4 bases and 8 bases, with 9 bases remaining between them. Germline V lookup: CDR1 MGHRA, CDR2 YSYEKL.

In this sample, this clonotype turned up a few times. The V gene is TRBV19, the J gene TRBJ2-2; D unclear. From germline, CDR1 is LNHDA and CDR2 SQIVND (reference sequence). Trimming removed 9 bases at V and 0 bases at J, with 14 bases between. The length of the CDR3 is 15 residues. The CDR3 region has the DNA TGTGCCAGCTTACCCAGGACGGCGAACACCGGGGAGCTGTTTTTT. Residues: CASLPRTANTGELFF.

There are many counts of this clonotype. The chain couples TRBV3-1 to TRBJ1-1, with D uncertain. The CDR3 has 12 residues. Germline V gene sequence: CDR1 LGHDT, CDR2 YNNKEL (reference sequence). V shed 5 bases and J shed 8 bases, with 12 bases lying between them. CDR3 in DNA: TGTGCCAGCAGCGATCGCGGACCCGAAGCTTTCTTT. It codes for CASSDRGPEAFF.

This clonotype was observed many times. The chain joins TRBV20-1 to TRBJ2-3; D is unclear. The CDR3 is 14 residues long. V shed 0 bases and J shed 3 bases, with 10 bases lying between them. Germline CDR1 and CDR2: DFQATT and SNEGSKA (reference sequence). CDR3 sequence: CSARDMIRTDTQYF. CDR3 DNA: TGCAGTGCTAGAGACATGATCAGGACAGATACGCAGTATTTT.

This clonotype was seen at least ten times. This chain connects TRBV28 to TRBJ1-2, with a weak D call TRBD1 (5 bases). V was cut by 2 bases and J by 4 bases, with 20 bases left in between. The V gene's germline CDR1 is MDHEN and CDR2 SYDVKM. The CDR3 length is 17 residues. Here the CDR3 DNA reads TGTGCCAGCAGTTTACGTGGCGGCTATCAGGGCGGCTATGGCTACACCTTC. Translation gives CASSLRGGYQGGYGYTF.

This clonotype was found many times. V gene TRBV30 combines with J gene TRBJ1-2; 12 nucleotides match TRBD1. J gave up 4 bases and V 0 bases, and 6 bases lay outside the gene matches. The CDR3 covers 16 residues. The germline V gene encodes CDR1 GTSNPN and CDR2 SVGIG (reference sequence). The CDR3 DNA reads as TGTGCCTGGAGTGTACCGGGGACAGGGGGCAGCTATGGCTACACCTTC. Protein product: CAWSVPGTGGSYGYTF.

This clonotype came up many times. The chain employs TRBV6-1 and TRBJ1-6; D not resolved. This CDR3 spans 16 amino acids. Trimming left V 6 bases short and J 0 bases short, with 12 bases between. Germline V gene data show CDR1 as MNHNS and CDR2 as SASEGT. The CDR3 sequence is CASRTKLSSYNSPLHF. The DNA of the CDR3 is TGTGCCAGCAGGACCAAGTTGAGCTCCTATAATTCACCCCTCCACTTT.

Only a few counts were recorded for this clonotype. The chain links TRBV6-1 to TRBJ1-4; no firm D call. Trimming removed 6 bases from V and 6 bases from J, with 17 bases in between. The CDR3 sequence is 15 residues long. CDR1 MNHNS and CDR2 SASEGT come from the germline V gene. CDR3 sequence reads: CASSDTGRVYEKLFF. In DNA, the CDR3 is TGTGCCAGCAGCGACACGGGGAGGGTGTATGAAAAACTGTTTTTT.

The rearrangement uses TRBV12-3 or TRBV12-4 and TRBJ1-6; the match to TRBD1 covers 7 bases. V was pared by 6 bases and J by 9 bases, with 5 bases of the junction left unmatched. CDR3 size: 13 residues. CDR3 coding DNA: TGTGCCAGCAGCATTACAGGGGCTTCACCCCTCCACTTT. It encodes CASSITGASPLHF.